The sample holds many counts of the clone carrying this T cell receptor (beta chain). According to the study, TCR beta libraries were built with iRepertoire HTBI primers and CDR3-region Arm-PCR. MiXCR, applied by TCRdb to the multiplex PCR reads, yields one record per CDR3 protein. The sample lists 250,000 or so distinct CDR3 sequences, 20% occurring once. These data originate in a study of regulatory T cells in long-lasting Graves disease. CDR1 is SGHTA and CDR2 is FQGTGA in the germline V gene. Trimming stripped 5 bases from V and 4 bases from J, with 11 bases between. The length of the CDR3 is 13 residues. Time point: newly diagnosed GD, antithyroid drugs for less than 3 months. The TCR library used RNA extracted from PBMCs.

The sequence derives from a female donor with Graves disease. The gene calls are TRBV7-3 and TRBJ1-1; D gene uncertain. This specimen consisted of peripheral blood mononuclear cells (PBMCs), obtained at new diagnosis, from a patient treated with antithyroid drugs. CDR3 in DNA: TGTGCCAGCAGCGCCAGGATTTCCACTGAAGCTTTCTTT. Translation gives CASSARISTEAFF.